The entry below describes one T cell receptor (beta chain). Only in-frame clones appear in the TCRdb table, and some are missing; sequencing was by immunoSEQ multiplex PCR. The sample consists of around 50,000 clones, around 93% of them appearing once. This CDR3 has 16 amino acids. Germline CDR1 reads LNHNV; CDR2 reads YYDKDF (reference sequence). V lost 6 bases to trimming and J lost 0 bases; unmatched junction nucleotides: 6. The record originates from a study of T cell changes during pregnancy in multiple sclerosis. This rearrangement joins TRBV15 to TRBJ1-5; TRBD1 matches 9 bases. The sample consisted of CD4+ T cells from peripheral blood mononuclear cells, taken after pregnancy. The TCR was taken from a female donor in good health, enrolled as a control in a pregnancy study. The CDR3 nucleotides are TGTGCCACCAGTCTTAACAGGGGGCATAGCAATCAGCCCCAGCATTTT. It is translated as CATSLNRGHSNQPQHF.